This T cell receptor (beta chain) was captured in a study of blood T cells in healthy people across ages. Combining a sample-barcoded 5' primer with a J-beta primer mix, a second PCR ran for 7 to 11 cycles. MiXCR, applied by TCRdb to the 5' RACE reads, yields one record per CDR3 protein. The data contain about 1,000,000 distinct CDR3 sequences, 35% to 55% of them singletons. The receptor's source is a woman aged 60 to 75 in good health. Sequencing was carried out using blood.

The CDR3 DNA sequence: TGTGCCAGCAGACCCCCAAGGACAGGGGAATACGAGCAGTACTTC. It yields the protein CASRPPRTGEYEQYF. The genes are TRBV12-3 or TRBV12-4 and TRBJ2-7; the match to TRBD1 covers 9 bases. The CDR3 has 15 residues. The V segment lost 6 bases and the J segment 4 bases; nucleotides outside the gene matches: 10.